This T cell receptor (beta chain) was captured in a study of T cell changes during pregnancy in multiple sclerosis. V lost 0 bases and J lost 7, with 10 bases in between. This CDR3 is 14 amino acids long. CDR1 is MNHEY, CDR2 SVGAGI, per germline. Libraries were prepared by immunoSEQ multiplex PCR; TCRdb keeps only in-frame clonotypes and omits some of them. The sample holds 90,000 to 95,000 clones, about 94% seen once. This clone has just a few counts. The source is a female donor with multiple sclerosis, enrolled in a pregnancy study. This chain connects TRBV6-5 to TRBJ2-1, with a possible D match to TRBD2 (5 bases). Sequenced here: peripheral blood, sampled in the third trimester of pregnancy. The CDR3, as DNA: TGTGCCAGCAGTTACTCATACGGGATTAATGAGCAGTTCTTC. Its protein is CASSYSYGINEQFF.